What follows are 26 T cell receptor beta chains derived from one specimen sequenced in a study of T cell responses to AZD1222 COVID-19 vaccine. Sequencing was performed with immunoSEQ multiplex PCR; in TCRdb, only in-frame clones are kept and a portion is missing. The sample includes roughly 100,000 clones, around 83% of them seen just once. Specimen: peripheral blood, collected on day 0 of AZD1222 vaccination. Receptor source: an adult in good health.

The genes are TRBV6-6 and TRBJ1-6; the match to TRBD1 covers 7 bases. With 4 bases clipped from V and 7 bases from J, the junction kept 4 bases outside the gene matches. The length of the CDR3 is 14 residues. Germline V gives CDR1 MNHNY, CDR2 SVGAGI (reference sequence). CDR3 sequence (DNA): TGTGCCAGCAGTTCGGGACAGATCAATTCACCCCTCCACTTT. Translation: CASSSGQINSPLHF.

The genes are TRBV7-3 and TRBJ2-1; D perhaps matches TRBD2 (5 bases). Trimming shortened V by 1 base and J by 7 bases, and 8 bases separated the two germline ends. Germline CDR1 and CDR2: SGHTA and FQGTGA. The CDR3 runs 13 residues. The CDR3 sequence: CASSLNRDNEQFF. The DNA for the CDR3 is TGTGCCAGCAGCTTAAATCGGGATAATGAGCAGTTCTTC.

The table lists this clone with a few counts. The chain employs TRBV24-1 and TRBJ2-5; 9 bases match TRBD1. Germline values: CDR1 KGHDR, CDR2 SFDVKD. Trimming cost V 7 bases and J 5 bases; bases outside gene matches: 4. The CDR3 covers 13 residues. The CDR3 DNA follows: TGTGCCACCAGGGACAGGGGAGGGGAGACCCAGTACTTC. Protein: CATRDRGGETQYF.

The table lists this clone with a few counts. The chain joins TRBV2 to TRBJ1-3, with D uncertain. V lost 8 bases and J lost 0, with 17 bases in between. This CDR3 comprises 16 residues. Germline values: CDR1 SNHLY, CDR2 FYNNEI. Here the CDR3 reads CASRPDGAASGNTIYF. The CDR3 DNA sequence: TGTGCCAGCCGCCCAGACGGAGCCGCCTCTGGAAACACCATATATTTT. Variable domain in full (rest from reference TRBV2 and TRBJ1-3): EPEVTQTPSHQVTQMGQEVILRCVPISNHLYFYWYRQILGQKVEFLVSFYNNEISEKSEIFDDQFSVERPDGSNFTLKIRSTKLEDSAMYFCASRPDGAASGNTIYFGEGSWLTVV.

The chain couples TRBV19 to TRBJ1-2, with D perhaps matching TRBD1 (6 bases). Deletions cut 9 bases from V and 4 bases from J, with 18 bases between. Germline V gene data show CDR1 as LNHDA and CDR2 as SQIVND (reference sequence). The length of the CDR3 is 14 residues. This CDR3 is CASKSGVNLYGYTF. CDR3 coding DNA: TGTGCCAGCAAATCAGGGGTGAATCTCTATGGCTACACCTTC.

The chain has TRBV6-5 and TRBJ1-1; a possible D gene is TRBD1 (6 bases). Germline loops: CDR1 MNHEY, CDR2 SVGAGI. The CDR3 covers 14 residues. Trimming removed 6 bases at V and 4 bases at J, with 15 bases between. CDR3 nucleotide sequence: TGTGCCAGCAGGGACCAGGGGCCCGTCACTGAAGCTTTCTTT. Protein product: CASRDQGPVTEAFF.

The rearrangement links TRBV5-4 to TRBJ2-2, with D tentatively TRBD2 (5 bases). Trimming left V 0 bases short and J 5 bases short, with 20 bases between. The CDR3 runs 18 residues. Germline V gives CDR1 SGHNT, CDR2 YYREEE (reference sequence). The CDR3: CASSLGGIPLHVTGELFF. For the CDR3, the DNA is TGTGCCAGCAGCTTGGGAGGGATACCACTACACGTGACCGGGGAGCTGTTTTTT.

The J gene is TRBJ2-2, the V gene TRBV11-3; 10 bases fit TRBD1. The CDR3 totals 15 residues. V gave up 5 bases and J gave up 5 bases; unmatched junction bases: 5. The germline CDR1 and CDR2 sequences are SGHNT and YENEEA. For the CDR3, the DNA is TGTGCCAGCAGCCCCCGGACAGGGGGGACCGGGGAGCTGTTTTTT. It specifies CASSPRTGGTGELFF.

V is TRBV9 and J is TRBJ1-5, with D tentatively TRBD1 (5 bases). CDR1 and CDR2 (germline): SGDLS, YYNGEE. The CDR3 has 15 amino acids. The ends were cut back, 4 bases at V and 0 bases at J, with 11 bases in the middle. Here the CDR3 reads CASSPDSYSNQPQHF. The DNA of the CDR3 is TGTGCCAGCAGCCCCGACAGCTATAGCAATCAGCCCCAGCATTTT.

The chain recombines TRBV7-6 with TRBJ2-2; D is undetermined. Between the trimmed V and J ends, which lost 5 bases and 2 bases, there was a span of 9 bases. This CDR3 contains 14 residues. The germline V gene encodes CDR1 SGHVS and CDR2 FNYEAQ. The CDR3, as DNA: TGTGCCAGCAGCCTCGACATAAACACCGGGGAGCTGTTTTTT. Protein: CASSLDINTGELFF.

The chain uses TRBV28 and TRBJ2-3; tentative D call: TRBD2 (5 bases). This CDR3 is built from 14 residues. Trimming took 2 bases from V and 9 from J, leaving 15 bases between them. The germline CDR1 and CDR2 sequences are MDHEN and SYDVKM. The CDR3 sequence is CASSLSATSGTQYF. DNA for the CDR3: TGTGCCAGCAGTTTAAGTGCCACCTCGGGAACGCAGTATTTT. Complete variable domain (other parts from reference TRBV28 and TRBJ2-3): DVKVTQSSRYLVKRTGEKVFLECVQDMDHENMFWYRQDPGLGLRLIYFSYDVKMKEKGDIPEGYSVSREKKERFSLILESASTNQTSMYLCASSLSATSGTQYFGPGTRLTVL.

The rearrangement uses TRBV7-2 and TRBJ2-3; 11 nucleotides agree with TRBD2. This CDR3 region has 17 residues. V gave up 2 bases and J gave up 3 bases; unmatched junction bases: 7. Germline loops: CDR1 SGHTA, CDR2 FQGNSA. CDR3 sequence: CASSLSSGGVGTDTQYF. Here the CDR3 DNA reads TGTGCCAGCAGCTTAAGTAGCGGGGGGGTTGGTACAGATACGCAGTATTTT.

The rearrangement links TRBV6-5 to TRBJ2-1; 10 bases line up with TRBD2. There are 13 residues in the CDR3. The J segment lost 8 bases and the V segment lost 7 bases, leaving 5 bases of the junction unmatched. Germline V gene sequence: CDR1 MNHEY, CDR2 SVGAGI. CDR3 region: CASIGLAAHEQFF. The CDR3 DNA reads TGTGCCAGCATCGGACTAGCGGCTCATGAGCAGTTCTTC.

This clone was detected only once. This chain joins TRBV3-1 (or the pseudogene TRBV3-2) and TRBJ2-5; no definite D call. The CDR3 has 12 residues. V dropped 0 bases and J dropped 2 bases, with 1 base sitting between them. CDR1 is LGHDT and CDR2 is YNNKEL in the germline V gene (reference sequence). The CDR3 loop reads CASSQDQETQYF. CDR3 nucleotides: TGTGCCAGCAGCCAAGATCAAGAGACCCAGTACTTC.

The chain joins TRBV24-1 to TRBJ2-3, with 7 bases aligning to TRBD1. Per the germline V gene, CDR1 is KGHDR and CDR2 is SFDVKD. The length of the CDR3 is 16 residues. Losses at the gene ends were 5 bases for V and 1 base for J; bases not matched to a gene: 8. The DNA for the CDR3 is TGTGCCACCAGTGCCCGTACAGGGGATGGCACAGATACGCAGTATTTT. Amino acid sequence: CATSARTGDGTDTQYF.

J is TRBJ1-6 and V is TRBV6-5; D unresolved. V shed 4 bases and J shed 10 bases, with 8 bases lying between them. The CDR3 spans 12 residues. Germline CDR1 is MNHEY and CDR2 is SVGAGI. DNA for the CDR3: TGTGCCAGCAGTTCCGAGCACTCACCCCTCCACTTT. Its translation: CASSSEHSPLHF.

The gene calls are TRBV12-3 or TRBV12-4 and TRBJ2-4; no clear D gene. The CDR3 consists of 13 residues. The ends were cut back, 3 bases at V and 8 bases at J, with 11 bases in the middle. In DNA form, the CDR3 reads TGTGCCAGCAGTTTTAGTCTCCAGGACATTCAGTACTTC. Protein: CASSFSLQDIQYF.

The chain recombines TRBV28 with TRBJ1-1; no clear D gene. The length of the CDR3 is 16 residues. The ends were cut back, 7 bases at V and 1 base at J, with 19 bases in the middle. Germline V CDR1 and CDR2: MDHEN, SYDVKM. The CDR3 sequence is CASTPGFESKNTEAFF. CDR3 bases: TGTGCCAGCACCCCCGGGTTTGAGAGTAAGAACACTGAAGCTTTCTTT.

The CDR3 DNA is TGTGCCAGCAGCGCTAGGTGGGGCTCTGGAAACACCATATATTTT. Its translation is CASSARWGSGNTIYF. This chain connects TRBV6-5 to TRBJ1-3; D unresolved. CDR1 and CDR2 from the germline V gene are MNHEY and SVGAGI. This CDR3 region has 15 residues. V lost 6 bases and J lost 0, with 12 bases in between.

V gene TRBV11-3 combines with J gene TRBJ2-3; TRBD1 agrees at 10 bases. The CDR3 runs to 16 residues. CDR1 and CDR2 (germline): SGHNT, YENEEA. With V trimmed by 5 bases and J by 4 bases, 9 bases remained unmatched. The CDR3 loop is CASSGTGTGEADTQYF. CDR3 bases: TGTGCCAGCAGCGGGACCGGGACAGGGGAGGCAGATACGCAGTATTTT.

The chain combines TRBV18 with TRBJ1-6; D remains ambiguous. The CDR3 spans 13 residues. The V end lost 3 bases, the J end lost 15 bases, and 15 bases lay between the germline ends. Germline V CDR1 and CDR2: KGHSH, LQKENI. The DNA for the CDR3 is TGTGCCAGCTCACCCTCACCCGATTATGGCCTCCACTTT. Its translation: CASSPSPDYGLHF.

In this sample, this clone turned up once. This sequence joins TRBV19 and TRBJ1-4, with 7 bases aligning to TRBD1. With V trimmed by 3 bases and J by 3 bases, 4 bases remained unmatched. Germline-derived CDR1 and CDR2 are LNHDA and SQIVND (reference sequence). The CDR3 loop spans 15 amino acids. CDR3 nucleotide sequence: TGTGCCAGTAGTATGGGGGACAGCCCTAATGAAAAACTGTTTTTT. This gives the protein CASSMGDSPNEKLFF.

The chain employs TRBV7-3 and TRBJ2-1, with TRBD1 matching over 7 bases. Germline V CDR1 and CDR2: SGHTA, FQGTGA. The CDR3 covers 17 residues. Trimming took 3 bases from V and 8 from J; bases not matched to a gene: 16. The CDR3 sequence: CASSLIGTGALRHEQFF. CDR3 DNA sequence: TGTGCCAGCAGCTTGATTGGCACAGGGGCCCTACGACATGAGCAGTTCTTC. The whole variable domain, remainder taken from reference TRBV7-3 and TRBJ2-1, is GAGVSQTPSNKVTEKGKYVELRCDPISGHTALYWYRQSLGQGPEFLIYFQGTGAADDSGLPNDRFFAVRPEGSVSTLKIQRTERGDSAVYLCASSLIGTGALRHEQFFGPGTRLTVL.

This clone was counted between two and nine times. This rearrangement joins TRBV28 to TRBJ1-1, with unresolved D. This CDR3 has 14 residues. The germline CDR1 and CDR2 sequences are MDHEN and SYDVKM. Trimming took off 3 bases at V and 4 bases at J, with 12 bases between the two ends. In DNA form, the CDR3 reads TGTGCCAGCAGTTTGGGTGGAGGAGTCACTGAAGCTTTCTTT. The encoded protein is CASSLGGGVTEAFF.

This chain connects TRBV7-9 to TRBJ1-2; possible D gene TRBD1, 6 bases. Trimming removed 4 bases from V and 0 bases from J, with 12 bases in between. Germline V lookup: CDR1 SEHNR, CDR2 FQNEAQ (reference sequence). The CDR3 runs 15 residues. The CDR3 DNA follows: TGTGCCAGCAGCTACGGGACACTTTCTAACTATGGCTACACCTTC. Amino acids: CASSYGTLSNYGYTF.

The rearrangement joins TRBV3-1 (or the pseudogene TRBV3-2) to TRBJ2-1, with 10 bases matching TRBD2. This CDR3 is 18 amino acids long. Germline V gene lookup returns CDR1 LGHDT and CDR2 YNNKEL (reference sequence). V shed 5 bases, J shed 6 bases, and the junction held 16 bases outside the gene matches. This chain's CDR3 is CASSARPAGGPELNEQFF. For the CDR3, the DNA is TGTGCCAGCAGCGCGCGCCCAGCGGGAGGGCCGGAGCTCAATGAGCAGTTCTTC.